Listed below are T cell receptor beta chains from one sample, sequenced in a study of T cells after yellow fever vaccination. One entry per CDR3 protein, called by TCRdb with MiXCR from the 5' RACE reads. The sample records roughly 340,000 distinct CDR3 sequences, 8.5% to 9% being singletons. The specimen was PBMCs, collected on the day of the first yellow fever vaccination. The source is a man aged 18 to 30 who received the YFV17D yellow fever vaccine. The CDR3 runs from the conserved cysteine through the conserved F or W.

V: TRBV7-2; J: TRBJ1-6; CDR3: CASSRGGASYNSPLHF
V: TRBV2; J: TRBJ2-4; CDR3: CASELAKNIQYF
V: TRBV7-9; J: TRBJ1-1; CDR3: CASSAQGALNTEAFF
V: TRBV5-4; J: TRBJ2-7; CDR3: CASSLGTYEQYF
V: TRBV20-1; J: TRBJ1-5; CDR3: CSARDPKKQYSNQPQHF
V: TRBV4-1; J: TRBJ2-1; CDR3: CASSQGVGTAENEQFF
V: TRBV6-1; J: TRBJ2-7; CDR3: CASSGLTGGAGEQYF
V: TRBV18; J: TRBJ2-5; CDR3: CASSPPAGTFQETQYF
V: TRBV20-1; J: TRBJ2-7; CDR3: CSARDYGGGLPYEQYF
V: TRBV19; J: TRBJ1-1; CDR3: CARVSWKNTEAFF
V: TRBV21-1; J: TRBJ1-6; CDR3: CASSPPNAGDNSPLHF
V: TRBV12-3/TRBV12-4; J: TRBJ1-1; CDR3: CASSPAGEEAFF
V: TRBV27; J: TRBJ2-1; CDR3: CASPRKGENEQFF
V: TRBV4-2; J: TRBJ2-2; CDR3: CASSPGGGSTTNTGELFF
V: TRBV12-3/TRBV12-4; J: TRBJ2-2; CDR3: CASLTSGVTTGELFF
V: TRBV20-1; J: TRBJ1-2; CDR3: CSARDRRTGGGYGYTF